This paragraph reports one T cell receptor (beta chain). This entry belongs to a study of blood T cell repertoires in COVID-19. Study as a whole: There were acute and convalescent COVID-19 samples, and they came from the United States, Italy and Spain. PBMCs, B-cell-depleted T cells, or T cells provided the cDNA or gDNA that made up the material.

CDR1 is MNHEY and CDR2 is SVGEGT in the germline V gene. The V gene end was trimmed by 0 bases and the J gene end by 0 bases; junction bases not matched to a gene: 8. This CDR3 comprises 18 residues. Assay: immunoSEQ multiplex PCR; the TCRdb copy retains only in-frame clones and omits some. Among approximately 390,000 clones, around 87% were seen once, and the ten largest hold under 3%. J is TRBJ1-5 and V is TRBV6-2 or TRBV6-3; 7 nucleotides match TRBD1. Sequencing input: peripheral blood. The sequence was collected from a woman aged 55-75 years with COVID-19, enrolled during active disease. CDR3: CASSYSADRLYSNQPQHF. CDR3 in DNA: TGTGCCAGCAGTTACTCGGCGGACAGGTTGTATAGCAATCAGCCCCAGCATTTT.